The subject of this entry is one T cell receptor (beta chain). Its antigen is unidentified. Trimming took 6 bases from V and 3 from J, leaving 17 bases between them. There are 16 residues in the CDR3. In germline, CDR1 is MNHEY, CDR2 SMNVEV (reference sequence). TCRdb keeps only in-frame clones here, not all; method: immunoSEQ multiplex PCR. This sample has around 60,000 clones; 91% occur once, and the top ten carry roughly 1.9%. The data derive from a study of OX40 agonist ivuxolimab in advanced cancers. Turning to the study itself: Aged roughly 23 to 90 with a mean of roughly 63 years, they were 82.7% male. Two patients with cutaneous melanoma and one with hepatocellular carcinoma, three in total, showed partial responses.

General study findings and limits: The average count of expanded clones was higher among CD8+ T cells than among CD4+.

Source: CD4+ or CD8+ T cells sorted from blood, taken in a trial of the OX40 agonist ivuxolimab. The TCR was taken from an adult with an advanced solid tumor such as melanoma, head and neck, liver or kidney cancer. The rearrangement uses TRBV27 and TRBJ2-2, with D possibly being TRBD2 (6 bases). The CDR3 region has the DNA TGTGCCAGCAGGCCCGTTGGGGGGACTGACACCGGGGAGCTGTTTTTT. Translated, it gives CASRPVGGTDTGELFF.